Below are 10 T cell receptor beta chains sequenced from a single sample in a study of shared clonotypes between healthy human individuals. Generated by immunoSEQ multiplex PCR, the TCRdb table keeps only in-frame clones and is missing some. Of more than 1,200,000 clones in the sample, less than 99% were seen once. Sequencing was done on a sample of naive CD4+ T cells sorted from blood. This sample's subset: CD45RA+ positively selected. The receptors derive from a man in his thirties or forties in good health.

CDR3 sequence: CASEDISNQPQHF. The CDR3 DNA reads as TGTGCCAGTGAGGACATTAGCAATCAGCCCCAGCATTTT. The J gene is TRBJ1-5, the V gene TRBV28; possibly TRBD1 for D (5 bases). The CDR3 runs 13 residues. CDR1 and CDR2 from the germline V gene are MDHEN and SYDVKM. V was pared by 9 bases and J by 0 bases, with 9 bases between. Based on the CDR3 plus reference TRBV28 and TRBJ1-5, the full variable domain is DVKVTQSSRYLVKRTGEKVFLECVQDMDHENMFWYRQDPGLGLRLIYFSYDVKMKEKGDIPEGYSVSREKKERFSLILESASTNQTSMYLCASEDISNQPQHFGDGTRLSIL.

The chain has TRBV7-9 and TRBJ2-7; the match to TRBD2 covers 9 bases. The trim removed 5 bases at V and 3 bases at J, leaving 5 bases unmatched. The germline V gene has CDR1 SEHNR and CDR2 FQNEAQ (reference sequence). The CDR3 is made up of 14 amino acids. The CDR3 region is CASSATSGYYEQYF. Here the CDR3 DNA reads TGTGCCAGCAGCGCGACTAGCGGATACTACGAGCAGTACTTC. The variable domain in full, completed from reference TRBV7-9 and TRBJ2-7, reads DTGVSQNPRHKITKRGQNVTFRCDPISEHNRLYWYRQTLGQGPEFLTYFQNEAQLEKSRLLSDRFSAERPKGSFSTLEIQRTEQGDSAMYLCASSATSGYYEQYFGPGTRLTVT.

This chain's CDR3 is CATSSLQGVSLEGELFF. The DNA of the CDR3 is TGTGCCACCAGCAGCCTACAGGGTGTTTCTCTCGAAGGGGAGCTGTTTTTT. V gene TRBV15 combines with J gene TRBJ2-2, with D possibly matching TRBD1 (6 bases). V dropped 3 bases and J dropped 8 bases, with 22 bases sitting between them. This CDR3 spans 17 amino acids. Per germline, CDR1 LNHNV and CDR2 YYDKDF (reference sequence). Full variable domain (remainder filled in from reference TRBV15 and TRBJ2-2): DAMVIQNPRYQVTQFGKPVTLSCSQTLNHNVMYWYQQKSSQAPKLLFHYYDKDFNNEADTPDNFQSRRPNTSFCFLDIRSPGLGDTAMYLCATSSLQGVSLEGELFFGEGSRLTVL.

The chain combines TRBV19 with TRBJ2-5, with TRBD1 matching over 8 bases. Per the germline V gene, CDR1 is LNHDA and CDR2 is SQIVND (reference sequence). This CDR3 spans 15 amino acids. V shed 2 bases, J shed 5 bases, and the junction held 7 bases outside the gene matches. DNA of the CDR3: TGTGCCAGTAGTATACGCCGGACAGGGTTGGAGACCCAGTACTTC. Amino acids: CASSIRRTGLETQYF.

The chain has TRBV19 and TRBJ2-1; 10 bases agree with TRBD2. CDR3 length equals 15 residues. The junction had 1 base not matched to a gene; V was cut back by 1 base and J by 4 bases. Germline CDR1 reads LNHDA; CDR2 reads SQIVND (reference sequence). The CDR3 is CASSIAAGGYNEQFF. In nucleotides, the CDR3 is TGTGCCAGTAGTATAGCAGCGGGAGGGTACAATGAGCAGTTCTTC.

The chain employs TRBV28 and TRBJ1-2, with TRBD1 matching over 8 bases. The CDR3 sequence is 12 residues long. The V and J ends lost 6 bases and 8 bases, in that order; junction bases with no gene match: 5. CDR1 and CDR2 (germline): MDHEN, SYDVKM. In DNA, the CDR3 is TGTGCCAGCAGCCGACAGGGGACCGGCTACACCTTC. Protein product: CASSRQGTGYTF.

For this clone: The sample carries other DNA sequences with the same CDR3. The chain couples TRBV5-1 to TRBJ1-1, with D unclear. Deletions cut 0 bases from V and 1 base from J, with 4 bases between. The CDR3 has 13 amino acids. Per germline, CDR1 SGHRS and CDR2 YFSETQ. CDR3 DNA: TGCGCCAGCAGCTTGGGTTCGAACACTGAAGCTTTCTTT. Translated, it gives CASSLGSNTEAFF.

The rearrangement uses TRBV11-3 and TRBJ2-2; weak D call: TRBD2 (5 bases). Germline V lookup: CDR1 SGHNT, CDR2 YENEEA. Trimming removed 3 bases at V and 3 bases at J, with 17 bases between. The CDR3 runs 17 residues. In DNA form, the CDR3 reads TGTGCCAGCAGCTTGCTCGGGGTTTCATTATACACCGGGGAGCTGTTTTTT. Protein: CASSLLGVSLYTGELFF. Full variable domain (remainder filled in from reference TRBV11-3 and TRBJ2-2): EAGVVQSPRYKIIEKKQPVAFWCNPISGHNTLYWYLQNLGQGPELLIRYENEEAVDDSQLPKDRFSAERLKGVDSTLKIQPAELGDSAVYLCASSLLGVSLYTGELFFGEGSRLTVL.

In this sample, this clone turned up once. Other DNA variants within this sample encode the same CDR3. The rearrangement joins TRBV7-2 to TRBJ1-2; no clear D gene. This CDR3 is 14 amino acids long. Germline V gives CDR1 SGHTA, CDR2 FQGNSA. Trimming cost V 1 base and J 2 bases, with 8 bases left between them. CDR3 in DNA: TGTGCCAGCAGCTTAGGGACTGCCAACTATGGCTACACCTTC. It yields the protein CASSLGTANYGYTF.

The genes are TRBV5-6 and TRBJ2-3; D not certain. The ends were cut back, 5 bases at V and 6 bases at J, with 7 bases in the middle. Germline CDR1 reads SGHDT; CDR2 reads YYEEEE. This CDR3 comprises 11 residues. The CDR3 nucleotides are TGTGCCAGCAGACTGGCGGATACGCAGTATTTT. Its protein product is CASRLADTQYF. The full variable domain, with the rest looked up from reference TRBV5-6 and TRBJ2-3, is DAGVTQSPTHLIKTRGQQVTLRCSPKSGHDTVSWYQQALGQGPQFIFQYYEEEERQRGNFPDRFSGHQFPNYSSELNVNALLLGDSALYLCASRLADTQYFGPGTRLTVL.